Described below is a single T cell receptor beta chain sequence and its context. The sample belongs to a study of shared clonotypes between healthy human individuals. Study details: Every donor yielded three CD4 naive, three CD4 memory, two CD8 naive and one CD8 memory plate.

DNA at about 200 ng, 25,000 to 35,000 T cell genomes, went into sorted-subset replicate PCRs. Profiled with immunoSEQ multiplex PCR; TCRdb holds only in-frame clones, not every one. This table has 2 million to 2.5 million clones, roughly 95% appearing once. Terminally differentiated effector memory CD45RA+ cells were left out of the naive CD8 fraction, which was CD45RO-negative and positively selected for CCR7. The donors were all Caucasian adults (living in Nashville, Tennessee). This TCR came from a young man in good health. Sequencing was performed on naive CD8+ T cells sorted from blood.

CDR3 DNA: TGCGCCAGCTGGAAAGGGACTAGCGGGAACACCGGGGAGCTGTTTTTT. The encoded protein is CASWKGTSGNTGELFF. This chain links TRBV10-2 with TRBJ2-2, with 11 bases aligning to TRBD2. The CDR3 is 16 residues long. V was clipped by 8 bases and J by 1 base; unmatched bases: 6. Germline V CDR1 and CDR2: WSHSY, SAAADI.